These 29 T cell receptor beta chains came from one sample sequenced in a study of T cell responses to AZD1222 COVID-19 vaccine. Method: immunoSEQ multiplex PCR; TCRdb's copy keeps in-frame clones and lacks some. The sample consists of 150,000 or so clones, about 91% of them appearing once. Sequenced here: peripheral blood, sampled on day 0 of AZD1222 vaccination. All receptors derive from an adult in good health.

This rearrangement joins TRBV18 to TRBJ2-7; TRBD2 is a possible D gene (5 bases). With 0 bases removed from V and 2 bases from J, the gap between germline ends came to 11 bases. Germline CDR1 reads KGHSH; CDR2 reads LQKENI. The CDR3 runs 15 residues. CDR3 bases: TGTGCCAGCTCACCACCGGCCGGGAACCCCTACGAGCAGTACTTC. Its translation is CASSPPAGNPYEQYF.

V and J are TRBV4-3 and TRBJ1-2; perhaps TRBD1 as D (6 bases). CDR3 length equals 14 residues. Looked up from germline, CDR1 is LGHNA and CDR2 is YSLEER. The ends were cut back, 1 base at V and 6 bases at J, with 12 bases in the middle. The CDR3 coding sequence is TGCGCCAGCAGCCAAGCCGGGGGCTCTGATGGCTACACCTTC. This encodes CASSQAGGSDGYTF.

The rearrangement uses TRBV14 and TRBJ2-1; either TRBD1 or TRBD2 may supply D (6 bases each). Trimming took 4 bases from V and 3 from J, leaving 16 bases between them. Per germline, CDR1 SGHDN and CDR2 FVKESK. The CDR3 sequence is 16 residues long. The CDR3 nucleotides are TGTGCCAGCAGCCCGAACGGGGGCTTTGTCTACAATGAGCAGTTCTTC. It translates to CASSPNGGFVYNEQFF.

The chain joins TRBV6-2 or TRBV6-3 to TRBJ1-2, with D hard to call. Germline-derived CDR1 and CDR2 are MNHEY and SVGEGT. There are 11 residues in the CDR3. V dropped 4 bases and J dropped 4 bases, with 4 bases sitting between them. CDR3 sequence reads: CASSSGYGYTF. The CDR3, as DNA: TGTGCCAGCAGTTCCGGCTATGGCTACACCTTC.

The V and J genes are TRBV5-1 and TRBJ2-5; 13 bases map to TRBD2. Unmatched junction bases numbered 8, after V lost 2 bases and J lost 4 bases. This CDR3 spans 17 amino acids. The germline CDR1 and CDR2 sequences are SGHRS and YFSETQ. The CDR3 here is CASSFKLAGGPGETQYF. The CDR3 DNA sequence: TGCGCCAGCAGCTTCAAACTAGCGGGGGGGCCAGGAGAGACCCAGTACTTC.

This sequence joins TRBV11-2 and TRBJ2-7, with a possible D match to TRBD2 (6 bases). V shed 1 base and J shed 1 base, with 8 bases lying between them. Germline V gives CDR1 SGHAT, CDR2 FQNNGV. The CDR3 is 14 residues long. This chain's CDR3 is CASSLASGSYEQYF. CDR3 DNA: TGTGCCAGCAGCTTAGCCAGCGGGTCCTACGAGCAGTACTTC. The whole variable domain, filled in from reference TRBV11-2 and TRBJ2-7, reads EAGVAQSPRYKIIEKRQSVAFWCNPISGHATLYWYQQILGQGPKLLIQFQNNGVVDDSQLPKDRFSAERLKGVDSTLKIQPAKLEDSAVYLCASSLASGSYEQYFGPGTRLTVT.

The chain has TRBV19 and TRBJ2-7, with D perhaps matching TRBD1 (6 bases). This CDR3 region has 15 residues. Germline V gene sequence: CDR1 LNHDA, CDR2 SQIVND (reference sequence). Trimming shortened V by 5 bases and J by 2 bases, and 16 bases separated the two germline ends. CDR3 sequence reads: CASSEQGGRTYEQYF. CDR3 DNA sequence: TGTGCCAGTAGTGAACAGGGCGGCCGTACCTACGAGCAGTACTTC.

The chain has TRBV28 and TRBJ1-5; tentative D call: TRBD1 (5 bases). The CDR3 runs 16 residues. Germline V lookup: CDR1 MDHEN, CDR2 SYDVKM. The V end was cut by 8 bases, the J end by 4 bases, with 21 bases between. The CDR3: CASFSPGQGFNQPQHF. As DNA, the CDR3 is TGTGCCAGCTTCTCACCGGGGCAGGGTTTTAATCAGCCCCAGCATTTT.

This clone was seen a single time. V usage is TRBV5-1 and J usage is TRBJ2-2, with 14 bases aligning to TRBD2. Germline V gene lookup returns CDR1 SGHRS and CDR2 YFSETQ. This CDR3 has 19 amino acids. V lost 0 bases to trimming and J lost 4 bases; unmatched junction nucleotides: 8. This CDR3 reads CASSLDPPGLAGVTGELFF. Written as DNA, the CDR3 is TGCGCCAGCAGCTTGGACCCGCCGGGACTAGCGGGAGTCACCGGGGAGCTGTTTTTT.

This clone is a singleton in its sample. J is TRBJ1-4 and V is TRBV18; D unresolved. CDR1 and CDR2 from the germline V gene are KGHSH and LQKENI. The CDR3 spans 13 residues. Trimming cost V 2 bases and J 5 bases, with 6 bases left between them. The CDR3 coding sequence is TGTGCCAGCTCACCATTAAAAAATGAAAAACTGTTTTTT. It codes for CASSPLKNEKLFF.

This chain uses TRBV3-1 (or the pseudogene TRBV3-2) with TRBJ2-3, with 10 bases fitting TRBD2. Germline-derived CDR1 and CDR2 are LGHDT and YNNKEL (reference sequence). J gave up 6 bases and V 1 base, and 22 bases lay outside the gene matches. The CDR3 sequence is 21 residues long. The CDR3: CASSQVGGDPWTSGGGDTQYF. CDR3 DNA: TGTGCCAGCAGCCAAGTGGGTGGCGACCCCTGGACTAGCGGAGGGGGGGATACGCAGTATTTT.

The V gene is TRBV21-1, the J gene TRBJ2-7; the table's D call of TRBD1 was not tested on the DNA. TRBV21-1 represents a pseudogene. The CDR3 runs 16 residues. The CDR3 sequence is CASSKGRQGRNYEQYF. CDR3 DNA: TGTGCCAGCAGCAAAGGGAGACAGGGTCGGAACTACGAGCAGTACTTC.

The chain joins TRBV10-3 to TRBJ1-1, with TRBD1 matching 8 bases. The CDR3 is 14 amino acids. Germline trimming cut 3 bases from V and 4 bases from J; bases unmatched to any gene: 4. The germline CDR1 and CDR2 sequences are ENHRY and SYGVKD. CDR3 sequence reads: CAISDTGGSTEAFF. The CDR3 bases are TGTGCCATCAGTGACACAGGGGGGAGCACTGAAGCTTTCTTT.

The chain carries TRBV6-6 and TRBJ2-1; tentatively, D is TRBD1 (5 bases). CDR1 and CDR2 (germline): MNHNY, SVGAGI (reference sequence). Trimming left V 2 bases short and J 8 bases short, with 10 bases between. CDR3 size: 13 residues. The CDR3 coding sequence is TGTGCCAGCAGTTACCTCCAGGGCGATGAGCAGTTCTTC. Amino acid sequence: CASSYLQGDEQFF.

The V and J genes are TRBV15 and TRBJ2-3, with 10 bases aligning to TRBD2. Germline assignment: CDR1 LNHNV and CDR2 YYDKDF (reference sequence). There are 16 residues in the CDR3. With 0 bases clipped from V and 4 bases from J, the junction kept 4 bases outside the gene matches. CDR3 protein: CATSRDPAGGSDTQYF. CDR3 sequence (DNA): TGTGCCACCAGCAGAGATCCAGCGGGGGGGTCAGATACGCAGTATTTT.

The chain employs TRBV28 and TRBJ2-7, with 9 positions matching TRBD2. The CDR3 is made up of 14 amino acids. The V gene's germline CDR1 is MDHEN and CDR2 SYDVKM. The trim removed 11 bases at V and 3 bases at J, leaving 11 bases unmatched. The CDR3 sequence: CAAGGLLAYYEQYF. CDR3 DNA: TGTGCCGCGGGGGGGCTTTTAGCATACTACGAGCAGTACTTC.

This chain joins TRBV9 and TRBJ2-1; D assignment may be TRBD1 or TRBD2 (5 bases each). Germline V gene data show CDR1 as SGDLS and CDR2 as YYNGEE. The V end lost 3 bases, the J end lost 8 bases, and 18 bases lay between the germline ends. The CDR3 is 15 amino acids. CDR3 region: CASSGRDHGRDEQFF. CDR3 in DNA: TGTGCCAGCAGCGGCCGGGACCACGGAAGGGATGAGCAGTTCTTC.

V and J are TRBV6-5 and TRBJ1-2, with D perhaps matching TRBD1 (5 bases). This CDR3 comprises 14 residues. Trimming removed 6 bases from V and 6 bases from J, with 17 bases in between. CDR1 and CDR2 (germline): MNHEY, SVGAGI. This chain's CDR3 is CASSLAGSVDGYTF. As DNA, the CDR3 is TGTGCCAGCAGCCTCGCAGGGAGTGTGGATGGCTACACCTTC.

This sequence joins TRBV5-1 and TRBJ1-2; no definite D call. The germline gives CDR1 SGHRS, CDR2 YFSETQ. Deletions cut 4 bases from V and 3 bases from J, with 19 bases between. CDR3 length: 16 amino acids. CDR3 region: CASSPGFFQTHYGYTF. DNA for the CDR3: TGCGCCAGCAGCCCCGGTTTTTTCCAGACCCACTATGGCTACACCTTC. The full variable domain, rest sourced from reference TRBV5-1 and TRBJ1-2, is KAGVTQTPRYLIKTRGQQVTLSCSPISGHRSVSWYQQTPGQGLQFLFEYFSETQRNKGNFPGRFSGRQFSNSRSEMNVSTLELGDSALYLCASSPGFFQTHYGYTFGSGTRLTVV.

This chain links TRBV9 with TRBJ2-7; D gene uncertain. Germline loops: CDR1 SGDLS, CDR2 YYNGEE. Trimming pared 0 bases from V and 9 bases from J, leaving 16 bases between. CDR3 length: 14 residues. In DNA form, the CDR3 reads TGTGCCAGCAGCGTAGATGGGAACCTAGGGCGGCAGTACTTC. It encodes CASSVDGNLGRQYF.

The chain carries TRBV5-5 and TRBJ1-5; the D is unclear. The CDR3 is 17 residues long. The V and J ends lost 4 bases and 0 bases respectively, with 17 bases between them. Germline CDR1 SGHKS, CDR2 YYEKEE (reference sequence). The chain's CDR3 is CASSLNKALYSNQPQHF. CDR3 nucleotides: TGTGCCAGCAGCCTCAACAAGGCCCTATATAGCAATCAGCCCCAGCATTTT.

The CDR3 protein is CASSLAGLGPQHF. CDR3 nucleotides: TGTGCCAGCAGCTTAGCAGGATTAGGGCCCCAGCATTTT. J is TRBJ1-5 and V is TRBV13; D is uncertain. The CDR3 length is 13 residues. Germline V gene data show CDR1 as PRHDT and CDR2 as FYEKMQ (reference sequence). The ends were cut back, 1 base at V and 9 bases at J, with 10 bases in the middle.

V is TRBV5-1 and J is TRBJ2-1; 9 bases match TRBD1. V was clipped by 5 bases and J by 5 bases; unmatched bases: 14. The CDR3 sequence is 17 residues long. Per the germline V gene, CDR1 is SGHRS and CDR2 is YFSETQ. The DNA for the CDR3 is TGCGCCAGCAGTTATCTTTCCGGGACAGGGAGAGACAATGAGCAGTTCTTC. This translates into CASSYLSGTGRDNEQFF.

CDR3 bases: TGCAGTGCTAGTGCTGGGATCGAGAGGGCCTACGAGCAGTACTTC. Translated: CSASAGIERAYEQYF. The chain has TRBV20-1 and TRBJ2-7; D might be TRBD2 (5 bases). The germline V gene has CDR1 DFQATT and CDR2 SNEGSKA (reference sequence). CDR3 length: 15 amino acids. V lost 3 bases and J 2 bases, leaving 17 bases between the germline ends.

CDR3 sequence reads: CASSVGPSPKGELFF. In nucleotides, the CDR3 is TGTGCCAGCAGCGTAGGACCCTCACCAAAAGGGGAGCTGTTTTTT. The rearrangement uses TRBV9 and TRBJ2-2; the D is unclear. The CDR3 length is 15 residues. Germline assignment: CDR1 SGDLS and CDR2 YYNGEE. Trimming took 0 bases from V and 8 from J, leaving 14 bases between them.

The chain links TRBV28 to TRBJ2-7; no clear D gene. Trimming shortened V by 10 bases and J by 0 bases, and 13 bases separated the two germline ends. Germline loops: CDR1 MDHEN, CDR2 SYDVKM. CDR3 length: 13 amino acids. The CDR3 DNA reads as TGTGCCACGGGTGGTCCGCGCTCCTACGAGCAGTACTTC. The encoded protein is CATGGPRSYEQYF. Variable domain in full (rest from reference TRBV28 and TRBJ2-7): DVKVTQSSRYLVKRTGEKVFLECVQDMDHENMFWYRQDPGLGLRLIYFSYDVKMKEKGDIPEGYSVSREKKERFSLILESASTNQTSMYLCATGGPRSYEQYFGPGTRLTVT.

This chain uses TRBV11-3 with TRBJ2-7; TRBD1 matches at 9 bases. From germline, CDR1 is SGHNT and CDR2 YENEEA. This CDR3 spans 16 amino acids. The trim removed 2 bases at V and 2 bases at J, leaving 7 bases unmatched. CDR3 loop: CASSLRGQGWTYEQYF. CDR3 nucleotides: TGTGCCAGCAGCTTACGGGGACAGGGATGGACCTACGAGCAGTACTTC.

CDR3 sequence: CASSQSSQAGGMGYGYTF. CDR3 sequence (DNA): TGCGCCAGCAGTCAATCGAGCCAGGCCGGAGGTATGGGCTATGGCTACACCTTC. The chain couples TRBV23-1 to TRBJ1-2; D is ambiguous. TRBV23-1 is identified as an open reading frame with a role that is uncertain. The length of the CDR3 is 18 residues. Trimming shortened V by 0 bases and J by 4 bases, and 21 bases separated the two germline ends.

The CDR3 DNA sequence: TGTGCCAGCCGAGGGCGGGGCACAGATACGCAGTATTTT. Its protein is CASRGRGTDTQYF. The chain combines TRBV5-8 with TRBJ2-3, with a possible D match to TRBD2 (5 bases). In germline, CDR1 is SGHTS, CDR2 YDEGEE. The V end was cut by 7 bases, the J end by 1 base, with 10 bases between. The CDR3 has 13 amino acids.